Listed below are T cell receptor beta chains from one sample, sequenced in a study of T-cell memory formation after mild COVID-19. MiXCR, applied by TCRdb to the 5' RACE reads, yields one record per CDR3 protein. The table lists 110,000 to 150,000 distinct CDR3 sequences, about 23% of them singletons, with around 22% in the top ten. Sequenced: PBMCs or a T cell subset sorted from them (not recorded which). Every receptor here comes from an adult woman who had mild COVID-19 (a few samples of this study predate the infection). Cell type and time point are not known. Both conserved end residues are part of each CDR3. D genes are given only for firm matches. The size of a clone is reported for some rows only, either as once, few or many, or as a class for expanded clones.

. 14 TRBJ2-4 TRBV24-1 . CATSCESCENIQYF TGTGCCACCAGTTGCGAGAGTTGCGAAAACATTCAGTACTTC
TRBD1 13 TRBJ2-7 TRBV9 . CASSFGTGTEQYF TGTGCCAGCAGCTTTGGGACAGGGACCGAGCAGTACTTC
. 12 TRBJ2-1 TRBV5-1 few CASSSDGDEQFF TGCGCCAGCAGCTCGGACGGGGATGAGCAGTTCTTC
. 13 TRBJ2-7 TRBV20-1 . CSAREGTFYEQYF TGCAGTGCCCGGGAAGGGACATTCTACGAGCAGTACTTC
TRBD1 16 TRBJ2-7 TRBV4-2 . CASSQDGAGGSYEQYF TGTGCCAGCAGCCAAGATGGGGCAGGGGGCTCCTACGAGCAGTACTTC
. 14 TRBJ2-7 TRBV30 . CAWSNWGTAYEQYF TGTGCCTGGAGTAACTGGGGGACTGCCTACGAGCAGTACTTC
. 16 TRBJ1-2 TRBV5-6 . CASSSGAGGHFYGYTF TGTGCCAGCAGCTCTGGCGCGGGGGGCCACTTCTATGGCTACACCTTC
. 16 TRBJ1-2 TRBV5-1 . CASSPMARTTNYGYTF TGCGCCAGCAGCCCTATGGCTAGGACAACTAACTATGGCTACACCTTC
. 15 TRBJ1-2 TRBV5-1 . CASSSTLETLDGYTF TGCGCCAGCAGCTCTACATTAGAGACTTTGGATGGCTACACCTTC
TRBD1 12 TRBJ2-3 TRBV12-3/TRBV12-4 . CASSPGTGPMYF TGTGCCAGCAGCCCGGGGACAGGGCCTATGTATTTT
TRBD1 13 TRBJ1-5 TRBV6-1 . CAISTGGNQPQHF TGTGCCATCTCGACAGGGGGTAATCAGCCCCAGCATTTT